The TCR beta chain described here comes from a study of T cells after posttransplantation cyclophosphamide. Notes on the study in general: TRB clonality was highly associated with recipient CMV seropositivity and reactivation. Tissue-infiltrating T cells from skin or gut overlapped little with blood T cells. Donor CD8+ memory clones often dominated recipient blood repertoires at later times.

This CDR3 contains 14 residues. V was cut by 5 bases and J by 8 bases, with 18 bases left in between. Germline CDR1 reads SEHNR; CDR2 reads FQNEAQ (reference sequence). A remark on this clone: Its antigen remains unidentified.

The table came from immunoSEQ multiplex PCR; TCRdb's copy has only in-frame clones and leaves some out. Of 20,000 to 25,000 clones listed, more than 70% are singletons. This receptor was identified in a woman between 55 and 75 years old with a blood cancer, CMV-positive, and with a related stem cell donor. The chain couples TRBV7-9 to TRBJ1-2; no clear D. Sequencing input: PBMCs. In DNA, the CDR3 is TGTGCCAGCAGCCCTCGGTTAGGCTCGGGAGGCTACACCTTC. Protein product: CASSPRLGSGGYTF.